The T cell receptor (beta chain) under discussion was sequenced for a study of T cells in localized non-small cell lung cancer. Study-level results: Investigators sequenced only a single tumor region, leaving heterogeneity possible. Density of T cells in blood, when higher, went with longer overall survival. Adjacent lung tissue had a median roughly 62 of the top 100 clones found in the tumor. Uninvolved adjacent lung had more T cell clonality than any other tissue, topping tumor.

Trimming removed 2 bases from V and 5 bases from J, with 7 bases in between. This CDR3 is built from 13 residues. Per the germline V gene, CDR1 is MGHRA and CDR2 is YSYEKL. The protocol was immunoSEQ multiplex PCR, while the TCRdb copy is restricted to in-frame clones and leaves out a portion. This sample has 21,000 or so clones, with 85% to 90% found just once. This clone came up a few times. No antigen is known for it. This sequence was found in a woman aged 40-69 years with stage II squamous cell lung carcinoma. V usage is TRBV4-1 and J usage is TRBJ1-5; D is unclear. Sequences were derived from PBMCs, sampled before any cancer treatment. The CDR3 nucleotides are TGCGCCAGCAGCCAAAGCATCGATCAGCCCCAGCATTTT. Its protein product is CASSQSIDQPQHF.